The subject of this entry is one T cell receptor beta chain. Time point described: baseline, week 1 (first vaccination visit). As for treatment: pre-vaccination baseline after standard-of-care therapy. The data were produced by immunoSEQ multiplex PCR, yet TCRdb's version contains in-frame clones alone and is incomplete. The data hold about 67,000 clones, with approximately 82% observed a single time. This sample was included in a study of a mutant IDH1 vaccine in newly diagnosed glioma. The input for sequencing was peripheral blood mononuclear cells (PBMCs), taken from a glioma patient treated with radiotherapy, temozolomide or both. The receptor's source is a young woman with glioma. Some clones in this sample may be carry-over from other donors' samples.

CDR3 DNA sequence: TGTGCCAGCAGGCGCGACCCTGCCGGAAACACCATATATTTT. It codes for CASRRDPAGNTIYF. J is TRBJ1-3 and V is TRBV6-5; D gene ambiguous. Germline V gene lookup returns CDR1 MNHEY and CDR2 SVGAGI. CDR3 length: 14 amino acids. Trimming took off 6 bases at V and 4 bases at J, with 13 bases between the two ends.